Described below is a single T cell receptor beta chain sequence and its context. This sample is drawn from a study of human T cells and chemical hapten exposure. Time point described: patch test 3, about 24 weeks after DPC sensitization. Sample treatment: therapeutic diphenylcyclopropenone sensitization with weekly scalp DPC. Germline V gives CDR1 DFQATT, CDR2 SNEGSKA (reference sequence). V lost 6 bases to trimming and J lost 2 bases, with 18 bases between them. CDR3 length: 15 amino acids. From the RACE reads, TCRdb called clonotypes with MiXCR, one entry per CDR3 protein. The repertoire consists of about 160,000 distinct CDR3 sequences, with about a quarter occurring once and the leading ten covering 2.1%.

The input for sequencing was whole blood, taken in connection with sensitization to the hapten diphenylcyclopropenone (DPC). The TCR comes from a woman aged 18-29 years with alopecia areata. Some clones in this sample may be carry-over from other donors' samples. This chain uses TRBV20-1 with TRBJ2-3, with D perhaps matching TRBD2 (5 bases). CDR3 bases: TGCAGTGCCGTGACAAGCGGTTCTTACACAGATACGCAGTATTTT. This translates into CSAVTSGSYTDTQYF.